What follows are 8 T cell receptor beta chains derived from one specimen sequenced in a study of CD8 T cells in ankylosing spondylitis. TCRdb re-analysed the 5' RACE reads in MiXCR, keeping a single row per CDR3 protein. The repertoire holds roughly 250,000 distinct CDR3 sequences, with 8.6% as singletons. What was sequenced was blood, either unsorted or a sorted T cell fraction (not recorded which). These TCRs come from a male donor with ankylosing spondylitis or in good health (not recorded which).

This clonotype has at least ten counts. V usage is TRBV6-1 and J usage is TRBJ2-3; D is possibly TRBD1 (6 bases). The CDR3 length is 15 residues. The V gene lost 6 bases and the J gene lost 2 bases, with 15 bases spanning the gap. Germline CDR1 is MNHNS and CDR2 is SASEGT. In DNA, the CDR3 is TGTGCCAGCAGAGAGGGACACTACCCCACAGATACGCAGTATTTT. It encodes CASREGHYPTDTQYF.

There are many counts of this clonotype. This sequence joins TRBV5-1 and TRBJ2-5; D is ambiguous. The CDR3 runs 13 residues. Germline V CDR1 and CDR2: SGHRS, YFSETQ. Trimming removed 3 bases from V and 5 bases from J, with 11 bases in between. The CDR3 sequence is CASSSVALETQYF. Written as DNA, the CDR3 is TGCGCCAGCAGCTCGGTAGCTCTTGAGACCCAGTACTTC.

This clonotype was seen a few times. This sequence joins TRBV19 and TRBJ1-5; D unclear. Looked up from germline, CDR1 is LNHDA and CDR2 is SQIVND (reference sequence). Trimming shortened V by 7 bases and J by 0 bases, and 19 bases separated the two germline ends. This CDR3 contains 17 residues. The CDR3: CASKARNYDSSNQPQHF. The CDR3 bases are TGTGCCAGTAAAGCCAGAAACTACGATTCTAGCAATCAGCCCCAGCATTTT.

This clonotype was recorded many times. The V call is TRBV6-5, the J call TRBJ1-6, with a tentative D call TRBD1 (5 bases). V dropped 8 bases and J dropped 10 bases, with 12 bases sitting between them. The CDR3 loop spans 12 amino acids. Germline CDR1 and CDR2: MNHEY and SVGAGI. The CDR3 DNA sequence: TGTGCCAGCGGGGCAGGGTACTCACCCCTCCACTTT. Amino acid sequence: CASGAGYSPLHF.

The chain has TRBV7-2 and TRBJ1-5, with 7 bases lining up with TRBD1. CDR1 and CDR2 from the germline V gene are SGHTA and FQGNSA. V shed 5 bases, J shed 1 base, and the junction held 2 bases outside the gene matches. The CDR3 is 14 amino acids. CDR3 in DNA: TGTGCCAGCAGCGCGGACAGGAGCAATCAGCCCCAGCATTTT. It encodes CASSADRSNQPQHF.

V usage is TRBV5-5 and J usage is TRBJ2-7; 8 bases align to TRBD1. Germline CDR1 SGHKS, CDR2 YYEKEE (reference sequence). J lost 3 bases, V lost 5 bases, and 10 bases had no gene match. This CDR3 has 15 residues. CDR3 region: CASRRQGQGDYEQYF. CDR3 nucleotide sequence: TGTGCCAGCAGGAGACAAGGACAGGGAGACTACGAGCAGTACTTC.

Ten or more counts support this clonotype. This chain connects TRBV14 to TRBJ1-1; D possibly corresponds to TRBD1 (6 bases). The CDR3 covers 15 residues. Per the germline V gene, CDR1 is SGHDN and CDR2 is FVKESK. V was pared by 3 bases and J by 7 bases, with 18 bases between. CDR3: CASSQDDRLPGEAFF. CDR3 DNA: TGTGCCAGCAGCCAGGATGACAGGCTCCCCGGTGAAGCTTTCTTT.

This clonotype was counted a few times. V usage is TRBV12-3 or TRBV12-4 and J usage is TRBJ2-5; TRBD2 might be the D (5 bases). This CDR3 spans 14 amino acids. The V end lost 8 bases, the J end lost 2 bases, and 15 bases lay between the germline ends. The CDR3 protein is CASSAGGDQETQYF. Written as DNA, the CDR3 is TGTGCCAGCTCGGCGGGTGGGGATCAAGAGACCCAGTACTTC.